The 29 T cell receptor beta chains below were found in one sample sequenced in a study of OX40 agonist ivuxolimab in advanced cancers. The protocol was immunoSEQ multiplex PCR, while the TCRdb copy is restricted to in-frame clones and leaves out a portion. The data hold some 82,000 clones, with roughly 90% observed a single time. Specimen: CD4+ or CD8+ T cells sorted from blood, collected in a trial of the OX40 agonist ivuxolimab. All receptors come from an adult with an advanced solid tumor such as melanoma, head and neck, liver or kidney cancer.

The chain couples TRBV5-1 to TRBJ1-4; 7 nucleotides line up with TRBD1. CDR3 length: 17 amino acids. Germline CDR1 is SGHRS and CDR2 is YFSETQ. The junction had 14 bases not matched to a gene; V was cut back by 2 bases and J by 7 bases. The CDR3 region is CASSLGGLGEESEKLFF. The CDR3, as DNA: TGCGCCAGCAGCTTAGGGGGCCTAGGGGAGGAGAGTGAAAAACTGTTTTTT.

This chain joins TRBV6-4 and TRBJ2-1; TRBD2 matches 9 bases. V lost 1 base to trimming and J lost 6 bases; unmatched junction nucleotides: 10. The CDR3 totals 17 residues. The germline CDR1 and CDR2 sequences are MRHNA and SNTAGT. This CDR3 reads CASSDWAGGIICNEQFF. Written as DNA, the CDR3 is TGTGCCAGCAGTGACTGGGCGGGAGGGATTATTTGCAATGAGCAGTTCTTC.

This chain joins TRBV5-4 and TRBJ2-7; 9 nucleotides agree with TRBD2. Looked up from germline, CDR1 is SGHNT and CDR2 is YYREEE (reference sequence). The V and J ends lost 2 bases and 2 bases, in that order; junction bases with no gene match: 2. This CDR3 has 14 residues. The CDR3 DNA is TGTGCCAGCAGCTTTGCGGGAGGGACCTACGAGCAGTACTTC. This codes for CASSFAGGTYEQYF.

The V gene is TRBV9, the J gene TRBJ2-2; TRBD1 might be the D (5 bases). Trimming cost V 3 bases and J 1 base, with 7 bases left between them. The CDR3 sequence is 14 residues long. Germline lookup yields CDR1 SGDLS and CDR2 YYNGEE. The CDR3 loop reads CASSGQGNTGELFF. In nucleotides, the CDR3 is TGTGCCAGCAGCGGGCAGGGGAACACCGGGGAGCTGTTTTTT.

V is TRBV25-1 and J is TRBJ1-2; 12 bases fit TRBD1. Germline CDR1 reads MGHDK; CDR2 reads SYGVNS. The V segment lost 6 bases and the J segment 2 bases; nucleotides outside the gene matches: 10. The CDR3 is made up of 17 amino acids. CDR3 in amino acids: CASSPISGTGGNYGYTF. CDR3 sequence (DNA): TGTGCCAGCAGCCCTATTTCCGGGACAGGGGGCAACTATGGCTACACCTTC.

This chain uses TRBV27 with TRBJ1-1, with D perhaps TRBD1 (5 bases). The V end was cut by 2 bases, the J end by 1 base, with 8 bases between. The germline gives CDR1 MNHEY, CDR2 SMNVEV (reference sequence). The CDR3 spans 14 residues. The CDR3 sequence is CASSLVGGNTEAFF. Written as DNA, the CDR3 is TGTGCCAGCAGTTTAGTCGGGGGGAACACTGAAGCTTTCTTT.

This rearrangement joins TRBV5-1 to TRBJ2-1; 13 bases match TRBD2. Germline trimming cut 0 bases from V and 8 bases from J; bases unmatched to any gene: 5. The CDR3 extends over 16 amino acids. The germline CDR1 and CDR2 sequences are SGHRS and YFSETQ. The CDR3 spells CASSLEGLAGWYEQFF. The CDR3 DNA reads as TGCGCCAGCAGCTTGGAGGGACTAGCGGGATGGTATGAGCAGTTCTTC. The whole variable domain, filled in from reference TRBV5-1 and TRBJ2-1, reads KAGVTQTPRYLIKTRGQQVTLSCSPISGHRSVSWYQQTPGQGLQFLFEYFSETQRNKGNFPGRFSGRQFSNSRSEMNVSTLELGDSALYLCASSLEGLAGWYEQFFGPGTRLTVL.

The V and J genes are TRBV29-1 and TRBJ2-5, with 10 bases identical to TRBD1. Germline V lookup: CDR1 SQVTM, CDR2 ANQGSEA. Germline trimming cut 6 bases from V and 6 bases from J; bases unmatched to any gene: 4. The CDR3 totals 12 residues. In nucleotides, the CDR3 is TGCAGCGTGGGGGACAGGGGACAGACCCAGTACTTC. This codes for CSVGDRGQTQYF.

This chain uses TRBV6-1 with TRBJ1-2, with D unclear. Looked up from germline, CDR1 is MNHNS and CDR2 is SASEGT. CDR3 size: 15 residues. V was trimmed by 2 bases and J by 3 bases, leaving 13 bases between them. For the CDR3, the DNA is TGTGCCAGCAGTGAACCGTACACATCGGACTATGGCTACACCTTC. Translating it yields CASSEPYTSDYGYTF.

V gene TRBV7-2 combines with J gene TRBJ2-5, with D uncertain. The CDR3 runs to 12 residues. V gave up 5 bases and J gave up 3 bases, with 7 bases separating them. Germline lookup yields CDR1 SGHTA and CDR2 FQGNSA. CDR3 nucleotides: TGTGCCAGCAGCCCCTGGGAAGAGACCCAGTACTTC. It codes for CASSPWEETQYF. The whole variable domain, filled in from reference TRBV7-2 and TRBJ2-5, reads GAGVSQSPSNKVTEKGKDVELRCDPISGHTALYWYRQSLGQGLEFLIYFQGNSAPDKSGLPSDRFSAERTGGSVSTLTIQRTQQEDSAVYLCASSPWEETQYFGPGTRLLVL.

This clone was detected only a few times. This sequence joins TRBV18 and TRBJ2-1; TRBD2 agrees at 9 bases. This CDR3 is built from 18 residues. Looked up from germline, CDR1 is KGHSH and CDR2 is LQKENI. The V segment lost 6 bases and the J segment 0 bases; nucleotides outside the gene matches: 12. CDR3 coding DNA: TGTGCCAGCTCCATCAGGGGGGCTAGCGGGATCTCCTACAATGAGCAGTTCTTC. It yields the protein CASSIRGASGISYNEQFF.

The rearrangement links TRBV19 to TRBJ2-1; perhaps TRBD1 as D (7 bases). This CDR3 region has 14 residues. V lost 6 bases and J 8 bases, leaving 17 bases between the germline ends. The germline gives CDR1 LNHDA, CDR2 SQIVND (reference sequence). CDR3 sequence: CASRESRGADEQFF. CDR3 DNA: TGTGCCAGTAGAGAGAGCAGGGGGGCGGATGAGCAGTTCTTC.

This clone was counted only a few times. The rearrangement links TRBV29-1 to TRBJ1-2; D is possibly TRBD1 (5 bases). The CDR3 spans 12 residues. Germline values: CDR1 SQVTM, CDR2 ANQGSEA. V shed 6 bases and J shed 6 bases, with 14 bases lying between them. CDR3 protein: CSVADRPNGYTF. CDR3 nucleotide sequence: TGCAGCGTCGCCGACAGACCCAATGGCTACACCTTC. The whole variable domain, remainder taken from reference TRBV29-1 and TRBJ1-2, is SAVISQKPSRDICQRGTSLTIQCQVDSQVTMMFWYRQQPGQSLTLIATANQGSEATYESGFVIDKFPISRPNLTFSTLTVSNMSPEDSSIYLCSVADRPNGYTFGSGTRLTVV.

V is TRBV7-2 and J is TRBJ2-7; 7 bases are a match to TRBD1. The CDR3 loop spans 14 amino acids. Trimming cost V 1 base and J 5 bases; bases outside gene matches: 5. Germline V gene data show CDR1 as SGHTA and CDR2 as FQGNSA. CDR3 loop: CASSLGQGRNEQYF. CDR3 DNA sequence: TGTGCCAGCAGCTTAGGACAGGGCAGGAACGAGCAGTACTTC. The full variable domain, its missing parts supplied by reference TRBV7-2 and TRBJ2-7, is GAGVSQSPSNKVTEKGKDVELRCDPISGHTALYWYRQSLGQGLEFLIYFQGNSAPDKSGLPSDRFSAERTGGSVSTLTIQRTQQEDSAVYLCASSLGQGRNEQYFGPGTRLTVT.

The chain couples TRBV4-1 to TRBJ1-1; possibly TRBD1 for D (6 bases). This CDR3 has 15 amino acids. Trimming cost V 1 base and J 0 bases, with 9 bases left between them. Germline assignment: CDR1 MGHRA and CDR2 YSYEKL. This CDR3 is CASSQVWTVNTEAFF. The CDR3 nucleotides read TGCGCCAGCAGCCAAGTTTGGACAGTGAACACTGAAGCTTTCTTT.

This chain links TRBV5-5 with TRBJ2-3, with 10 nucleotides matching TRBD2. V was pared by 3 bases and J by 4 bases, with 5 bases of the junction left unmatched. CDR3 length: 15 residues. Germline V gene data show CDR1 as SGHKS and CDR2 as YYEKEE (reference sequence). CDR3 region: CASSSSGRGADTQYF. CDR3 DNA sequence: TGTGCCAGCAGCTCCAGCGGGAGGGGCGCAGATACGCAGTATTTT.

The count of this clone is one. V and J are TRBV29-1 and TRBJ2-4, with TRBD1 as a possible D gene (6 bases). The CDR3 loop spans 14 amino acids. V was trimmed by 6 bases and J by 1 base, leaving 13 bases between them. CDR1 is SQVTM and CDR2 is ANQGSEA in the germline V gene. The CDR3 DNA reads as TGCAGCGTGAAAGCAGGGGTGGCCAAAAACATTCAGTACTTC. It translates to CSVKAGVAKNIQYF.

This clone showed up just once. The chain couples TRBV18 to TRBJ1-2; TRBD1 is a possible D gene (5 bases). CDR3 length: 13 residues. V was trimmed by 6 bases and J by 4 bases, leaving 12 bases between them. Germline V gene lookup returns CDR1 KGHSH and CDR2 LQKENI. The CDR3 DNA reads TGTGCCAGCTCTCCTACAGGCCTCTATGGCTACACCTTC. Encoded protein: CASSPTGLYGYTF. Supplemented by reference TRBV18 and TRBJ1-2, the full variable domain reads NAGVMQNPRHLVRRRGQEARLRCSPMKGHSHVYWYRQLPEEGLKFMVYLQKENIIDESGMPKERFSAEFPKEGPSILRIQQVVRGDSAAYFCASSPTGLYGYTFGSGTRLTVV.

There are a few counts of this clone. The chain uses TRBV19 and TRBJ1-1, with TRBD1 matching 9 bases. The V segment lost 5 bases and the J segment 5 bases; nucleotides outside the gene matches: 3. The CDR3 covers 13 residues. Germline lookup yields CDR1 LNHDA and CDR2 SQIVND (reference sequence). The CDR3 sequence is CASSADRGTEAFF. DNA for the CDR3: TGTGCCAGTAGTGCGGACAGGGGTACTGAAGCTTTCTTT.

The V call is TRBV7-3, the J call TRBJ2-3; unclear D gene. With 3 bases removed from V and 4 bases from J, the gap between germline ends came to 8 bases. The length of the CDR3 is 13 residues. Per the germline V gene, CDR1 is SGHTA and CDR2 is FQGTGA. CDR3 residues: CASSFPNSDTQYF. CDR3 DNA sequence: TGTGCCAGCAGCTTCCCAAATTCAGATACGCAGTATTTT.

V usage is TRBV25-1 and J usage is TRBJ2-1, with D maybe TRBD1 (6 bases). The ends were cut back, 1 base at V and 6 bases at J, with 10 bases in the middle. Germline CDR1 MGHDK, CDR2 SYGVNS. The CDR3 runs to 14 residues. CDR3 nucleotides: TGTGCCAGCAGTGAATGGGCAGGGGCCAATGAGCAGTTCTTC. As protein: CASSEWAGANEQFF.

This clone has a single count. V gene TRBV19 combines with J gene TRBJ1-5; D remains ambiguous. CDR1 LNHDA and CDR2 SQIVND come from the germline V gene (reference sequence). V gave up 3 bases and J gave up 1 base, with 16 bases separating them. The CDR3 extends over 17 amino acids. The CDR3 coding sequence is TGTGCCAGTAGTATTGGCTCGATGCGGGGAAGCAATCAGCCCCAGCATTTT. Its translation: CASSIGSMRGSNQPQHF.

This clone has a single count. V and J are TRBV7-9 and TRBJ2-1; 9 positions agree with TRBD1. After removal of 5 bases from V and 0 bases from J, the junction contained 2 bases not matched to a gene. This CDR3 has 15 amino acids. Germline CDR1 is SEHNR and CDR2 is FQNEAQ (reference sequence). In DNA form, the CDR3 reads TGTGCCAGCAGCAAGGGACAGGGCTCCTACAATGAGCAGTTCTTC. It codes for CASSKGQGSYNEQFF. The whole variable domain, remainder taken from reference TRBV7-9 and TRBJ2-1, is DTGVSQNPRHKITKRGQNVTFRCDPISEHNRLYWYRQTLGQGPEFLTYFQNEAQLEKSRLLSDRFSAERPKGSFSTLEIQRTEQGDSAMYLCASSKGQGSYNEQFFGPGTRLTVL.

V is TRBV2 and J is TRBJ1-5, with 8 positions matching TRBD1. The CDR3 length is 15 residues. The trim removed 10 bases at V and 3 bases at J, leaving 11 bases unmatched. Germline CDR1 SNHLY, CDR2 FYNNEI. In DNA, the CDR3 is TGTGCCACCGCTGCAGGGGGCTCTTCCAATCAGCCCCAGCATTTT. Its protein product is CATAAGGSSNQPQHF. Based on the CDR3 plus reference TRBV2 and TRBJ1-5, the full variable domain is EPEVTQTPSHQVTQMGQEVILRCVPISNHLYFYWYRQILGQKVEFLVSFYNNEISEKSEIFDDQFSVERPDGSNFTLKIRSTKLEDSAMYFCATAAGGSSNQPQHFGDGTRLSIL.

The CDR3 spells CSASGQQQETQYF. CDR3 bases: TGCAGCGCCTCGGGACAGCAACAAGAGACCCAGTACTTC. V gene TRBV29-1 combines with J gene TRBJ2-5; 7 positions agree with TRBD1. With 7 bases clipped from V and 2 bases from J, the junction kept 7 bases outside the gene matches. The CDR3 totals 13 residues. The germline V gene has CDR1 SQVTM and CDR2 ANQGSEA.

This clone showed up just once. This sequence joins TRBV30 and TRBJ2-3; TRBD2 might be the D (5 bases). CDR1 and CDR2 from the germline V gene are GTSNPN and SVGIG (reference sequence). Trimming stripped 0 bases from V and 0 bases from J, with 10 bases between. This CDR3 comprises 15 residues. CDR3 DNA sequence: TGTGCCTGGAGTGTGGACGGCGGGAGCACAGATACGCAGTATTTT. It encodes CAWSVDGGSTDTQYF.

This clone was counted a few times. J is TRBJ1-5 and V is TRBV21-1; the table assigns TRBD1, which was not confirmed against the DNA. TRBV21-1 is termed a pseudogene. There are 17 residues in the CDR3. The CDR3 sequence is CASSKMVNRENDQPQHF. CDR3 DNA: TGTGCCAGCAGCAAAATGGTCAACAGGGAGAACGATCAGCCCCAGCATTTT.

In nucleotides, the CDR3 is TGTGCCTGGCAATTTGGCGGGAGGGGATTTCGCGAGCAGTTCTTC. Its protein is CAWQFGGRGFREQFF. V is TRBV30 and J is TRBJ2-1, with TRBD2 identical over 9 bases. With 5 bases clipped from V and 10 bases from J, the junction kept 15 bases outside the gene matches. The length of the CDR3 is 15 residues. Germline V gene lookup returns CDR1 GTSNPN and CDR2 SVGIG (reference sequence).

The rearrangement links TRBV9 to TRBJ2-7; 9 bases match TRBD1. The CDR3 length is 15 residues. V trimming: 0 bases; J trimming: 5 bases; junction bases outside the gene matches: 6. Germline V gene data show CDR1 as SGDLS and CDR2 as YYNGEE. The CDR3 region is CASSVGGTGINEQYF. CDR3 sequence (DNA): TGTGCCAGCAGCGTAGGAGGGACAGGGATCAACGAGCAGTACTTC.